A single sample is the source of the 14 T cell receptor beta chains below, sequenced in a study of T cell clonotyping in hematopoietic cell transplantation. Clones were sequenced by immunoSEQ multiplex PCR, and TCRdb holds only the in-frame ones, with some missing. The table shows tens of thousands of clones, with 85% to 90% occurring only once. Time point specified: recipient sample about 28 days before transplant, after cytoreduction. Sequenced here: peripheral blood mononuclear cells, sampled before stem cell transplant. The receptors were gathered from a man aged 55 to 70 with biphenotypic leukemia. Some clones in this sample may be carry-over from other donors' samples.

The chain's CDR3 is CAWRRDRGAEAFF. For the CDR3, the DNA is TGTGCCTGGAGGAGGGACAGAGGCGCTGAAGCTTTCTTT. This chain joins TRBV30 and TRBJ1-1; 7 bases fit TRBD1. Germline CDR1 GTSNPN, CDR2 SVGIG (reference sequence). Trimming at V came to 3 bases and at J to 6 bases, leaving 7 bases not matched to a gene. This CDR3 has 13 residues.

This clone occurred once. The chain carries TRBV4-2 and TRBJ1-4, with D unresolved. Germline loops: CDR1 LGHNA, CDR2 YNFKEQ. CDR3 size: 14 residues. V was shortened by 0 bases and J by 8 bases, with 10 bases between the two germline ends. CDR3 coding DNA: TGTGCCAGCAGCCAAGAAAGTGGTCGAGAAAAACTGTTTTTT. Translated: CASSQESGREKLFF.

This chain uses TRBV6-5 with TRBJ2-5, with D unclear. This CDR3 contains 13 residues. The V end was cut by 4 bases, the J end by 4 bases, with 10 bases between. Germline assignment: CDR1 MNHEY and CDR2 SVGAGI. CDR3 loop: CASSSLRGETQYF. CDR3 sequence (DNA): TGTGCCAGCAGTTCCCTTCGTGGAGAGACCCAGTACTTC.

This sequence joins TRBV14 and TRBJ1-2, with 7 bases identical to TRBD1. The ends lost 2 bases at V and 4 bases at J; junction bases unmatched: 7. In germline, CDR1 is SGHDN, CDR2 FVKESK. CDR3 length equals 15 residues. The CDR3 sequence is CASSQLPGGSYGYTF. In DNA form, the CDR3 reads TGTGCCAGCAGCCAACTACCAGGGGGGTCCTATGGCTACACCTTC.

CDR3 amino acids: CATSRDQRGTNEKLFF. The DNA for the CDR3 is TGTGCCACCAGCAGAGATCAAAGGGGGACTAATGAAAAACTGTTTTTT. The rearrangement links TRBV15 to TRBJ1-4, with a weak D call TRBD1 (6 bases). CDR1 and CDR2 (germline): LNHNV, YYDKDF (reference sequence). Deletions cut 0 bases from V and 2 bases from J, with 10 bases between. This CDR3 contains 16 residues.

This chain links TRBV4-3 with TRBJ1-1; D remains ambiguous. Germline CDR1 and CDR2: LGHNA and YSLEER. The V end was cut by 4 bases, the J end by 2 bases, with 11 bases between. The CDR3 consists of 14 residues. The CDR3 spells CASSRGSENTEAFF. The CDR3 region has the DNA TGCGCCAGCAGCCGAGGCAGCGAAAACACTGAAGCTTTCTTT.

The genes are TRBV5-1 and TRBJ2-5; perhaps TRBD1 as D (6 bases). V gave up 2 bases and J gave up 1 base, with 15 bases separating them. CDR1 and CDR2 (germline): SGHRS, YFSETQ. The CDR3 contains 16 residues. CDR3 loop: CASSLRITGPQETQYF. CDR3 coding DNA: TGCGCCAGCAGCTTAAGAATAACAGGGCCCCAAGAGACCCAGTACTTC.

V is TRBV9 and J is TRBJ2-7; TRBD1 aligns across 10 bases. CDR1 is SGDLS, CDR2 YYNGEE, per germline. V lost 2 bases and J lost 3; bases outside the gene matches: 5. This CDR3 is built from 15 residues. The CDR3 region is CASSVGTGEDYEQYF. The DNA for the CDR3 is TGTGCCAGCAGCGTCGGGACAGGGGAGGACTACGAGCAGTACTTC.

The chain links TRBV6-5 to TRBJ1-1, with D perhaps matching TRBD1 (6 bases). CDR3 length: 14 residues. Germline CDR1 reads MNHEY; CDR2 reads SVGAGI. Trimming shortened V by 5 bases and J by 3 bases, and 13 bases separated the two germline ends. The CDR3: CASSEWGHYTEAFF. The CDR3 nucleotides are TGTGCCAGCAGTGAGTGGGGACATTACACTGAAGCTTTCTTT.

The chain carries TRBV23-1 and TRBJ1-5; 9 bases agree with TRBD1. TRBV23-1 is an ORF for which the function is uncertain. V lost 2 bases and J lost 6; bases outside the gene matches: 8. There are 16 residues in the CDR3. The DNA for the CDR3 is TGCGCCAGCAGTCAAAGGGACAGGGTCGTGCCTCAGCCCCAGCATTTT. Its translation: CASSQRDRVVPQPQHF.

The gene calls are TRBV5-1 and TRBJ2-3, with TRBD1 matching 8 bases. This CDR3 has 14 amino acids. Germline CDR1 is SGHRS and CDR2 is YFSETQ. Losses at the gene ends were 3 bases for V and 5 bases for J; bases not matched to a gene: 5. CDR3 in DNA: TGCGCCAGCAGCTGGACAGGGCAAAAAGATACGCAGTATTTT. Amino acids: CASSWTGQKDTQYF. Looking up the rest from reference TRBV5-1 and TRBJ2-3 gives the full variable domain: KAGVTQTPRYLIKTRGQQVTLSCSPISGHRSVSWYQQTPGQGLQFLFEYFSETQRNKGNFPGRFSGRQFSNSRSEMNVSTLELGDSALYLCASSWTGQKDTQYFGPGTRLTVL.

J is TRBJ2-7 and V is TRBV5-1; perhaps D is TRBD1 or TRBD2 (5 bases each). Germline V gives CDR1 SGHRS, CDR2 YFSETQ. With 4 bases removed from V and 1 base from J, the gap between germline ends came to 9 bases. CDR3 length: 13 residues. The CDR3, as DNA: TGCGCCAGCAGCCTGGGACGGTCCTACGAGCAGTACTTC. Residues: CASSLGRSYEQYF.

The rearrangement joins TRBV30 to TRBJ2-2; TRBD1 agrees at 7 bases. The trim removed 2 bases at V and 6 bases at J, leaving 9 bases unmatched. Germline V gene lookup returns CDR1 GTSNPN and CDR2 SVGIG (reference sequence). The CDR3 covers 15 residues. This chain's CDR3 is CAWSRDRSRAGELFF. The CDR3, as DNA: TGTGCCTGGAGTCGGGACAGAAGTAGAGCCGGGGAGCTGTTTTTT.

This clone has just one count. The J gene is TRBJ2-7, the V gene TRBV4-3; 13 bases line up with TRBD2. The V gene end was trimmed by 0 bases and the J gene end by 4 bases; junction bases not matched to a gene: 6. CDR3 length: 17 residues. Germline V gene lookup returns CDR1 LGHNA and CDR2 YSLEER. The CDR3 DNA follows: TGCGCCAGCAGCCAAGATCGACTAGCGGGGGGTGGGTACGAGCAGTACTTC. This encodes CASSQDRLAGGGYEQYF.